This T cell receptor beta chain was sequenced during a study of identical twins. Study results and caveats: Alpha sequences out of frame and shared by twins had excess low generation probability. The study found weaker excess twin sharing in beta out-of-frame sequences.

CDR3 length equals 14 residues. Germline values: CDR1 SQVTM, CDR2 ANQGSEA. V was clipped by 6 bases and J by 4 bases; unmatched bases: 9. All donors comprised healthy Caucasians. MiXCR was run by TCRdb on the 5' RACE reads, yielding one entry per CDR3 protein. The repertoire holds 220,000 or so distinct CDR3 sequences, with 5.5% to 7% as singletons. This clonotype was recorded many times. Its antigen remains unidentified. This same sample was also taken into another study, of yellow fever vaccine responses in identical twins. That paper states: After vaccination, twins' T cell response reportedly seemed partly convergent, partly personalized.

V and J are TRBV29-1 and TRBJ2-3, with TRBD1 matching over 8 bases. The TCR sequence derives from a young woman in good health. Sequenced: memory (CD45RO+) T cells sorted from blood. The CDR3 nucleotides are TGCAGCGTCGTGACAGGGGTTGGGGCAGATACGCAGTATTTT. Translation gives CSVVTGVGADTQYF.